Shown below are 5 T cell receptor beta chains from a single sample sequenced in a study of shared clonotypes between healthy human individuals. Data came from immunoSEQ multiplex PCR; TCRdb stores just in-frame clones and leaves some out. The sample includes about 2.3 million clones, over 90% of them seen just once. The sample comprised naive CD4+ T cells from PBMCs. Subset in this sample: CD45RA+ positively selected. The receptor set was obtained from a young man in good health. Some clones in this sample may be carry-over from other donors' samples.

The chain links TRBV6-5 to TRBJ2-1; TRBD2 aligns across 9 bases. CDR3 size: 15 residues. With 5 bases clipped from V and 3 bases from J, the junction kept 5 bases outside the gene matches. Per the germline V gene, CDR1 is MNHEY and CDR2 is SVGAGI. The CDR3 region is CASSRLADYYNEQFF. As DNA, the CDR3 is TGTGCCAGCAGTCGACTAGCGGATTACTACAATGAGCAGTTCTTC.

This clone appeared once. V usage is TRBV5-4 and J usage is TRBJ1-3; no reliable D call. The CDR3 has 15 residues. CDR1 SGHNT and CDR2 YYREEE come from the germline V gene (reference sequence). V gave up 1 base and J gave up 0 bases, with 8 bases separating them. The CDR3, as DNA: TGTGCCAGCAGCTTGCGGGGTAGCTCTGGAAACACCATATATTTT. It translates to CASSLRGSSGNTIYF.

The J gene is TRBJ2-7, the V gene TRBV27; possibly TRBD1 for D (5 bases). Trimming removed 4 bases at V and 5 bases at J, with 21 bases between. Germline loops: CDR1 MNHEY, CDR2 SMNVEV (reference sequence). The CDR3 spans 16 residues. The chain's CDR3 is CASSSPLRRGVNEQYF. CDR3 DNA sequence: TGTGCCAGCAGTTCACCCCTCAGAAGGGGCGTGAACGAGCAGTACTTC.

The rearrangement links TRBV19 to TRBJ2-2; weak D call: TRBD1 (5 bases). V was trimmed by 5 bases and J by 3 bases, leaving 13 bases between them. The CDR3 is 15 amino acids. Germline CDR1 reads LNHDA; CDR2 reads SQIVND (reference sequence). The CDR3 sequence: CASSQTQGDTGELFF. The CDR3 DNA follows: TGTGCCAGTAGTCAGACCCAGGGTGACACCGGGGAGCTGTTTTTT.

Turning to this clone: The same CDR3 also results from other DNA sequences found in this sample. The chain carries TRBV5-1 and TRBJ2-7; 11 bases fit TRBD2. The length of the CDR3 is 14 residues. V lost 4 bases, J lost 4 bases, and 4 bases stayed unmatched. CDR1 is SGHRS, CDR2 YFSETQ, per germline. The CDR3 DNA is TGCGCCAGCAGCGTCACTAGCGGGAGTTACGAGCAGTACTTC. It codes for CASSVTSGSYEQYF.